Below are 25 T cell receptor beta chains sequenced from a single sample in a study of blood T cell repertoires in COVID-19. Assay: immunoSEQ multiplex PCR; the TCRdb copy retains only in-frame clones and omits some. The sample lists around 280,000 clones, 70% to 90% seen once, with approximately 2% in the top ten. The specimen was peripheral blood. The origin of the receptors is a woman aged 25 to 39 who had recovered from COVID-19.

This clone was seen only once. This rearrangement joins TRBV7-2 to TRBJ2-3; a possible D gene is TRBD2 (6 bases). V lost 1 base and J lost 0, with 11 bases in between. The CDR3 contains 16 residues. Germline CDR1 and CDR2: SGHTA and FQGNSA. The CDR3 region is CASSLGLGGSTDTQYF. The CDR3 DNA reads TGTGCCAGCAGCTTAGGATTGGGGGGAAGCACAGATACGCAGTATTTT.

The V and J genes are TRBV7-9 and TRBJ2-7, with 8 nucleotides matching TRBD1. The CDR3 sequence is 15 residues long. The germline V gene encodes CDR1 SEHNR and CDR2 FQNEAQ (reference sequence). V lost 5 bases, J lost 6 bases, and 12 bases stayed unmatched. The DNA for the CDR3 is TGTGCCAGCAGCCCCCGGACAGGGAAACCTGGCGAGCAGTACTTC. Residues: CASSPRTGKPGEQYF.

Sample share makes this clone medium-sized (0.01 to 0.1%). The rearrangement uses TRBV7-9 and TRBJ2-2, with 9 bases fitting TRBD1. V lost 1 base to trimming and J lost 3 bases; unmatched junction nucleotides: 0. The CDR3 consists of 15 residues. The germline V gene has CDR1 SEHNR and CDR2 FQNEAQ (reference sequence). Here the CDR3 reads CASSLGTGDTGELFF. The CDR3 coding sequence is TGTGCCAGCAGCTTAGGGACAGGGGACACCGGGGAGCTGTTTTTT.

V usage is TRBV5-4 and J usage is TRBJ1-2; D is possibly TRBD1 (6 bases). V was pared by 3 bases and J by 7 bases, with 16 bases between. The CDR3 contains 14 residues. The V gene's germline CDR1 is SGHNT and CDR2 YYREEE (reference sequence). The CDR3: CASSWGGWTVGYTF. The DNA for the CDR3 is TGTGCCAGCAGCTGGGGGGGGTGGACAGTTGGCTACACCTTC.

V and J are TRBV4-2 and TRBJ2-1, with D perhaps matching TRBD2 (6 bases). From germline, CDR1 is LGHNA and CDR2 YNFKEQ. V was trimmed by 0 bases and J by 6 bases, leaving 18 bases between them. This CDR3 has 17 amino acids. CDR3 coding DNA: TGTGCCAGCAGCCAAGATTTGGCCGGGGGACTCACCAATGAGCAGTTCTTC. Translating gives CASSQDLAGGLTNEQFF.

The rearrangement uses TRBV5-1 and TRBJ2-7, with D perhaps TRBD1 (6 bases). Trimming cost V 4 bases and J 5 bases, with 19 bases left between them. The CDR3 loop spans 15 amino acids. In germline, CDR1 is SGHRS, CDR2 YFSETQ. CDR3 residues: CASSRQGQRRDEQYF. The CDR3 region has the DNA TGCGCCAGCAGCAGGCAGGGACAAAGGCGGGACGAGCAGTACTTC. Complete variable domain (other parts from reference TRBV5-1 and TRBJ2-7): KAGVTQTPRYLIKTRGQQVTLSCSPISGHRSVSWYQQTPGQGLQFLFEYFSETQRNKGNFPGRFSGRQFSNSRSEMNVSTLELGDSALYLCASSRQGQRRDEQYFGPGTRLTVT.

This clone was observed many times. The chain couples TRBV28 to TRBJ1-2; D gene ambiguous. CDR1 is MDHEN and CDR2 is SYDVKM in the germline V gene. This CDR3 is built from 10 residues. Deletions cut 10 bases from V and 1 base from J, with 4 bases between. CDR3 coding DNA: TGTGCCACCCTTAACTATGGCTACACCTTC. This translates into CATLNYGYTF.

V and J are TRBV2 and TRBJ1-1, with D tentatively TRBD1 (5 bases). The germline CDR1 and CDR2 sequences are SNHLY and FYNNEI. V was clipped by 2 bases and J by 1 base, with 17 bases between them. CDR3 size: 17 residues. As DNA, the CDR3 is TGTGCCAGCAGTGAACGAGACGCGGGACGGCAGAACACTGAAGCTTTCTTT. Translation: CASSERDAGRQNTEAFF. The entire variable domain, with the rest obtained from reference TRBV2 and TRBJ1-1, is as follows: EPEVTQTPSHQVTQMGQEVILRCVPISNHLYFYWYRQILGQKVEFLVSFYNNEISEKSEIFDDQFSVERPDGSNFTLKIRSTKLEDSAMYFCASSERDAGRQNTEAFFGQGTRLTVV.

This clone was recorded once. The chain combines TRBV7-9 with TRBJ1-1; no reliable D call. The V end lost 5 bases, the J end lost 7 bases, and 11 bases lay between the germline ends. The length of the CDR3 is 12 residues. CDR1 is SEHNR and CDR2 is FQNEAQ in the germline V gene (reference sequence). CDR3 protein: CASSPSGDEAFF. The CDR3 DNA sequence: TGTGCCAGCAGCCCTTCGGGAGATGAAGCTTTCTTT.

The V and J genes are TRBV7-2 and TRBJ1-5; maybe TRBD1 (6 bases). The CDR3 is 13 amino acids. The ends were cut back, 8 bases at V and 4 bases at J, with 12 bases in the middle. Germline V gene sequence: CDR1 SGHTA, CDR2 FQGNSA. The CDR3 here is CASRGGWNQPQHF. DNA of the CDR3: TGTGCCAGCCGAGGGGGTTGGAATCAGCCCCAGCATTTT.

This chain links TRBV3-1 (or the pseudogene TRBV3-2) with TRBJ2-7, with 7 bases that match TRBD1. Trimming at V came to 2 bases and at J to 2 bases, leaving 6 bases not matched to a gene. Germline lookup yields CDR1 LGHDT and CDR2 YNNKEL (reference sequence). This CDR3 spans 15 amino acids. In DNA, the CDR3 is TGTGCCAGCAGCCAACTCCGGGACAGCCCCTACGAGCAGTACTTC. It is translated as CASSQLRDSPYEQYF.

The rearrangement links TRBV7-9 to TRBJ1-1; 8 bases line up with TRBD1. Losses at the gene ends were 10 bases for V and 4 bases for J; bases not matched to a gene: 8. This CDR3 comprises 13 residues. In germline, CDR1 is SEHNR, CDR2 FQNEAQ (reference sequence). The CDR3 coding sequence is TGTGCCATCGCTAACAGGGGGGGCACTGAAGCTTTCTTT. Translating it yields CAIANRGGTEAFF.

This clone appeared a few times. The chain combines TRBV11-1 with TRBJ2-3; possible D gene TRBD2, 5 bases. CDR1 SGHAT and CDR2 FQDESV come from the germline V gene (reference sequence). V was shortened by 2 bases and J by 0 bases, with 9 bases between the two germline ends. CDR3 length: 15 amino acids. CDR3 sequence reads: CASSLTERSTDTQYF. DNA of the CDR3: TGTGCCAGCAGCTTAACCGAGCGGAGCACAGATACGCAGTATTTT.

This chain joins TRBV5-1 and TRBJ1-2; maybe TRBD1 (5 bases). Trimming left V 4 bases short and J 4 bases short, with 8 bases between. The CDR3 loop spans 12 amino acids. CDR1 is SGHRS and CDR2 is YFSETQ in the germline V gene. CDR3 sequence: CASSIDSYGYTF. CDR3 nucleotides: TGCGCCAGCAGCATAGACAGCTATGGCTACACCTTC.

A single count supports this clone. The gene calls are TRBV5-4 and TRBJ2-7; TRBD1 is a possible D gene (6 bases). The V end was cut by 3 bases, the J end by 7 bases, with 11 bases between. Germline values: CDR1 SGHNT, CDR2 YYREEE (reference sequence). The CDR3 sequence is 12 residues long. As DNA, the CDR3 is TGTGCCAGCAGCTCGAGTCAGGGGGAGCAGTACTTC. Amino acid sequence: CASSSSQGEQYF. The whole variable domain, remainder taken from reference TRBV5-4 and TRBJ2-7, is ETGVTQSPTHLIKTRGQQVTLRCSSQSGHNTVSWYQQALGQGPQFIFQYYREEENGRGNFPPRFSGLQFPNYSSELNVNALELDDSALYLCASSSSQGEQYFGPGTRLTVT.

The chain employs TRBV23-1 and TRBJ2-3; 7 bases are a match to TRBD2. TRBV23-1 is marked as an open reading frame, function uncertain. V lost 1 base, J lost 2 bases, and 9 bases stayed unmatched. The CDR3 extends over 17 amino acids. This chain's CDR3 is CASSQLGERELTDTQYF. CDR3 DNA sequence: TGCGCCAGCAGTCAATTGGGGGAGCGGGAACTCACAGATACGCAGTATTTT.

The genes are TRBV25-1 and TRBJ2-1; the match to TRBD1 covers 8 bases. Trimming removed 5 bases from V and 8 bases from J; junction bases left unmatched: 17. The CDR3 contains 17 residues. Germline CDR1 MGHDK, CDR2 SYGVNS. CDR3 sequence reads: CASSTWTIGQGGDEQFF. CDR3 nucleotides: TGTGCCAGCAGTACCTGGACGATCGGACAGGGAGGAGATGAGCAGTTCTTC.

The chain joins TRBV2 to TRBJ1-4; D gene uncertain. The germline CDR1 and CDR2 sequences are SNHLY and FYNNEI. The CDR3 spans 14 residues. The V and J ends lost 3 bases and 7 bases respectively, with 12 bases between them. CDR3 in amino acids: CASSDWQDSEKLFF. The CDR3 nucleotides are TGTGCCAGCAGTGACTGGCAGGATAGTGAAAAACTGTTTTTT.

This clone was observed a few times. This chain links TRBV19 with TRBJ1-1; D ambiguous. The V and J ends lost 3 bases and 0 bases respectively, with 5 bases between them. This CDR3 is 13 amino acids long. Germline V CDR1 and CDR2: LNHDA, SQIVND (reference sequence). CDR3 residues: CASSMYMNTEAFF. In DNA form, the CDR3 reads TGTGCCAGTAGTATGTACATGAACACTGAAGCTTTCTTT.

The CDR3 loop is CASSFRSFYGYTF. In nucleotides, the CDR3 is TGTGCCAGCAGTTTTCGTTCCTTCTATGGCTACACCTTC. This chain joins TRBV28 and TRBJ1-2; no clear D. V lost 3 bases to trimming and J lost 4 bases, with 9 bases between them. Per germline, CDR1 MDHEN and CDR2 SYDVKM. The CDR3 extends over 13 amino acids.

The rearrangement uses TRBV9 and TRBJ2-7; D is perhaps TRBD2 (5 bases). V gave up 0 bases and J gave up 7 bases, with 14 bases separating them. Germline-derived CDR1 and CDR2 are SGDLS and YYNGEE. The CDR3 spans 14 residues. The CDR3 DNA sequence: TGTGCCAGCAGCGTAGAATCTGGGAGAGGGGAGCAGTACTTC. It yields the protein CASSVESGRGEQYF.

The chain combines TRBV7-2 with TRBJ2-5; 9 nucleotides line up with TRBD2. CDR1 and CDR2 (germline): SGHTA, FQGNSA. The CDR3 runs to 15 residues. J was trimmed by 5 bases and V by 3 bases; bases with no gene match: 7. The CDR3 is CASSFGSGGLETQYF. CDR3 sequence (DNA): TGTGCCAGCAGCTTTGGGAGCGGGGGGTTGGAGACCCAGTACTTC.

The gene calls are TRBV7-8 and TRBJ1-1; D possibly corresponds to TRBD1 (6 bases). Germline loops: CDR1 SGHVS, CDR2 FQNEAQ. V lost 1 base to trimming and J lost 1 base, with 7 bases between them. The CDR3 spans 14 residues. CDR3 amino acids: CASSLGTANTEAFF. The CDR3 region has the DNA TGTGCCAGCAGCTTAGGGACAGCGAACACTGAAGCTTTCTTT.

V and J are TRBV6-6 and TRBJ1-2; possible D gene TRBD1, 5 bases. The CDR3 is 16 residues long. Per germline, CDR1 MNHNY and CDR2 SVGAGI (reference sequence). V lost 0 bases, J lost 8 bases, and 19 bases lay in between. The CDR3 coding sequence is TGTGCCAGCAGTTACTCGAGGCAGGGTGGAGTCGGAGGCTACACCTTC. Translation gives CASSYSRQGGVGGYTF.

As for this clone: Its ends do not fully match the called genes, so a read error is possible. The chain uses TRBV3-1 (or the pseudogene TRBV3-2) and TRBJ1-2; D perhaps matches TRBD1 (6 bases). CDR1 LGHDT and CDR2 YNNKEL come from the germline V gene (reference sequence). The CDR3 has 12 amino acids. CDR3 in DNA: TGTGCCAGCAGCCCCCTGACAGGCTTCCTCTCCTTC. Its protein is CASSPLTGFLSF.